Given below is one T cell receptor beta chain in context. Its antigen remains unknown. The assay was immunoSEQ multiplex PCR, and TCRdb's table has in-frame clones only and misses some. The table lists about 21,000 clones, under 98% of them singletons. The data originate from a study of cytomegalovirus exposure and HLA in healthy donors. Study summary: The roughly 120 validation repertoires and the roughly 680 first-cohort repertoires shared a platform, a later analysis reported. Broader study findings: The authors enumerated around 150 TCR beta chains as linked to cytomegalovirus. Through in vitro validation, three CMV-associated chains were shown to be specific for CMV antigens.

V gave up 5 bases and J gave up 5 bases; unmatched junction bases: 8. CDR1 and CDR2 (germline): MNHEY, SVGAGI. The length of the CDR3 is 14 residues. Sequenced input: PBMCs. The gene calls are TRBV6-5 and TRBJ1-2; 7 bases fit TRBD1. This clonotype was sampled from a man aged 25-45 years in good health and CMV-seropositive. The CDR3 here is CASSTRTGSYGYTF. The CDR3 coding sequence is TGTGCCAGCAGTACCCGGACAGGCTCTTATGGCTACACCTTC.